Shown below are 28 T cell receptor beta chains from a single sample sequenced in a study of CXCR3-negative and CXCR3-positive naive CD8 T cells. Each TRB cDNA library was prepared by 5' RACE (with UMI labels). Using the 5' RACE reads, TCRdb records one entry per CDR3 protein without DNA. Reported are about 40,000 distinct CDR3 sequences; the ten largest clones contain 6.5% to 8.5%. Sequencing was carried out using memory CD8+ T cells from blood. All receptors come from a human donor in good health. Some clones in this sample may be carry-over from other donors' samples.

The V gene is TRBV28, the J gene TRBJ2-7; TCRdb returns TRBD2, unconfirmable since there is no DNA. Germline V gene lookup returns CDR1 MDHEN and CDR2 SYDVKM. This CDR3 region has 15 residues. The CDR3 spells CASNPKEVFSYEQYF.

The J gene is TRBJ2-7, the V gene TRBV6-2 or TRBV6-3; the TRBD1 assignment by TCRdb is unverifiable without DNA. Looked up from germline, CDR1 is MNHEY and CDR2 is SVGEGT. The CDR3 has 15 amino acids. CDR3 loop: CASSYSTGATEKQYF.

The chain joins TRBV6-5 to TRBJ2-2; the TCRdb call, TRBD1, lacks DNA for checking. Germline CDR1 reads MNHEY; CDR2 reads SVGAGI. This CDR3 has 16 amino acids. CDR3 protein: CASSTLDRGRLGELFF.

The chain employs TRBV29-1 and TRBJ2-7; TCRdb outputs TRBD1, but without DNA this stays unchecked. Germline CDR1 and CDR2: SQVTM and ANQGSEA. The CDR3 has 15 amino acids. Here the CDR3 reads CSVEAGTTASYEQYF.

The CDR3 is CASSLAGTYEQYF. This chain links TRBV7-6 with TRBJ2-7. Germline V gene sequence: CDR1 SGHVS, CDR2 FNYEAQ. The CDR3 totals 13 residues.

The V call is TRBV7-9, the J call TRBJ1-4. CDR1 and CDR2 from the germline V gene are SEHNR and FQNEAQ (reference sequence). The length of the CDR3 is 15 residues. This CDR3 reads CASSSRTEYNEKLFF.

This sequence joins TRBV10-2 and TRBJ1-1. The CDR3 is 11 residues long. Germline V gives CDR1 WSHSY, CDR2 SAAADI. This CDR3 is CASGENTEAFF.

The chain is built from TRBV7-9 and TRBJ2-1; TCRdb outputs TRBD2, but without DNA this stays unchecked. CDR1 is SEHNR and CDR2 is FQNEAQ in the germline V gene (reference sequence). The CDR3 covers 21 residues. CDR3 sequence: CASSLVSAEIIFPPTYNEQFF.

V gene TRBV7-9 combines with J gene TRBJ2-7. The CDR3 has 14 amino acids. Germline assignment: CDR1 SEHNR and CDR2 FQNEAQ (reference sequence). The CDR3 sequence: CASSLGPAAYEQYF.

This CDR3 reads CSVPRPGLANNEQFF. The chain is built from TRBV20-1 and TRBJ2-1; TCRdb's D call, TRBD2, is unchecked because there is no DNA. Germline CDR1 DFQATT, CDR2 SNEGSKA (reference sequence). The CDR3 consists of 15 residues.

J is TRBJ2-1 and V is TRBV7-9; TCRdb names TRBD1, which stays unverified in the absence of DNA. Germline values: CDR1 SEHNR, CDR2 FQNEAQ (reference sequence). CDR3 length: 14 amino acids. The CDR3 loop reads CASSLGPPYNEQFF.

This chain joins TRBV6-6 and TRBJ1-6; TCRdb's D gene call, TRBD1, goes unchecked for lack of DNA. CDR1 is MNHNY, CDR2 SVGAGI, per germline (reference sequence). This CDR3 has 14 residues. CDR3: CASSFDRGVSPLHF.

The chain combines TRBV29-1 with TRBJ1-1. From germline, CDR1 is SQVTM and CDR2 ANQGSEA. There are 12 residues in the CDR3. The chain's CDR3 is CSVDVLNTEAFF. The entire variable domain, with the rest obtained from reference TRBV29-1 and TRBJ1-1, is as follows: SAVISQKPSRDICQRGTSLTIQCQVDSQVTMMFWYRQQPGQSLTLIATANQGSEATYESGFVIDKFPISRPNLTFSTLTVSNMSPEDSSIYLCSVDVLNTEAFFGQGTRLTVV.

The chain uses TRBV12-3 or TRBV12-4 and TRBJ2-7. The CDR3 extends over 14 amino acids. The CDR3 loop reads CASSPTGSSYEQYF.

This chain's CDR3 is CASSPTSGLWGNSPLHF. The rearrangement uses TRBV28 and TRBJ1-6. Germline V gene lookup returns CDR1 MDHEN and CDR2 SYDVKM. The CDR3 extends over 17 amino acids.

The CDR3 sequence is CASSDPIAGGSYNEQFF. The V and J genes are TRBV10-2 and TRBJ2-1; absent DNA, TCRdb's TRBD2 call cannot be checked. Germline V CDR1 and CDR2: WSHSY, SAAADI. The CDR3 sequence is 17 residues long.

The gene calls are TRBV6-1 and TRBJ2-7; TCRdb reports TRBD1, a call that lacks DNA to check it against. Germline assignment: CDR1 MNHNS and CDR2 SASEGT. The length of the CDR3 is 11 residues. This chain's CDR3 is CASSERGEQYF.

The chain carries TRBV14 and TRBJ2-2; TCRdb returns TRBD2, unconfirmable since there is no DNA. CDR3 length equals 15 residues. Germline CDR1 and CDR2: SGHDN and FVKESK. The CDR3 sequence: CASSQESGRRWELFF.

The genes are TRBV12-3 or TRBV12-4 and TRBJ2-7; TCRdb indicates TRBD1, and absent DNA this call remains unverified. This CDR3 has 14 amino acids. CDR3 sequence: CASSTHLRPGEQYF.

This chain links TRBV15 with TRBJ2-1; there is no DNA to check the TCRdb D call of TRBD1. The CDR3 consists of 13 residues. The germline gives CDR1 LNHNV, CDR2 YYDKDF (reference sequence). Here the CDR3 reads CATSQFGIPEQFF. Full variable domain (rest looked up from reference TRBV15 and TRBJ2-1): DAMVIQNPRYQVTQFGKPVTLSCSQTLNHNVMYWYQQKSSQAPKLLFHYYDKDFNNEADTPDNFQSRRPNTSFCFLDIRSPGLGDTAMYLCATSQFGIPEQFFGPGTRLTVL.

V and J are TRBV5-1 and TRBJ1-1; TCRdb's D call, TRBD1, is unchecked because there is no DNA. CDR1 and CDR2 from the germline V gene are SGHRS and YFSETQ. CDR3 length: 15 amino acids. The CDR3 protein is CASSPLDSLVPEAFF.

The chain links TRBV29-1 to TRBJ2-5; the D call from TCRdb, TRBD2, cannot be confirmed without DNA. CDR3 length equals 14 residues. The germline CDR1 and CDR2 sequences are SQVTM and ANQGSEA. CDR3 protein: CSVELAGIWETQYF.

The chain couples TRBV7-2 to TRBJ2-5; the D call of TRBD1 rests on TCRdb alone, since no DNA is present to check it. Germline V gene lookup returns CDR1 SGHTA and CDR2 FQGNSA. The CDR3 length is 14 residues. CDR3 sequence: CASSFGPLQETQYF.

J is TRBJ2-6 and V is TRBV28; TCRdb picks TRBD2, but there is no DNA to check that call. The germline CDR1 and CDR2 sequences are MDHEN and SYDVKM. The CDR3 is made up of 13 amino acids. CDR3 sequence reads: CASSPPGANVLTF. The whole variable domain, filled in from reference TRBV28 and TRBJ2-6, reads DVKVTQSSRYLVKRTGEKVFLECVQDMDHENMFWYRQDPGLGLRLIYFSYDVKMKEKGDIPEGYSVSREKKERFSLILESASTNQTSMYLCASSPPGANVLTFGAGSRLTVL.

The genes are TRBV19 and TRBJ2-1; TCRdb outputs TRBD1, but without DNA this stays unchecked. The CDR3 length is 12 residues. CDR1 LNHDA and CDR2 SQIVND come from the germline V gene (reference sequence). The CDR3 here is CASSSRGPEQFF.

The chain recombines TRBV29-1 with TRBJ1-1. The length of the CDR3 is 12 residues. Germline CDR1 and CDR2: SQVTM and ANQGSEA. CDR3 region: CSAEGDRTEAFF.

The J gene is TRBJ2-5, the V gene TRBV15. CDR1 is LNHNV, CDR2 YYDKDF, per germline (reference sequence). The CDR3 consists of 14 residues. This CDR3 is CATSGQDADETQYF. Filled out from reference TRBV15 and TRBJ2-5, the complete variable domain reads DAMVIQNPRYQVTQFGKPVTLSCSQTLNHNVMYWYQQKSSQAPKLLFHYYDKDFNNEADTPDNFQSRRPNTSFCFLDIRSPGLGDTAMYLCATSGQDADETQYFGPGTRLLVL.

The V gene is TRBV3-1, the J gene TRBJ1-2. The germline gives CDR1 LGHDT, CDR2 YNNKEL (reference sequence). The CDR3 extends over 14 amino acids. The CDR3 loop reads CASSQDRAAWGYTF.